This T cell receptor beta chain was sequenced during a study of cytomegalovirus exposure and HLA in healthy donors. Study details: A data release that came early held approximately 85 million unique TCRs from HLA-typed donors.

PCR primers comprised 60 Vbeta and 13 Jbeta primers. This table comes from immunoSEQ multiplex PCR, and its TCRdb copy is limited to in-frame clones, with some not included. The sample shows more than 100,000 clones, around 72% of them seen only once. The CDR3 has 15 residues. Germline CDR1 and CDR2: SGHDN and FVKESK. Trimming removed 2 bases from V and 8 bases from J, with 18 bases in between. Findings and limits, study-wide: Among TCR sequences, most were rare, though some public TCRs appeared in many donors. Reports described diagnosis of cytomegalovirus status by the classifier as highly specific and sensitive. Further analysis, carried out later, found HLA-associated TCR beta chains more clonally expanded than equally common other chains.

Of note for this clone: Its antigen is not identified.

The TCR originated in a middle-aged man in good health and CMV-seropositive. The J gene is TRBJ1-2, the V gene TRBV14; D possibly corresponds to TRBD1 (5 bases). Sequencing used PBMCs. The CDR3 DNA sequence: TGTGCCAGCAGCCAAAGGCCAGGGCCCTCTCAGGGCTACACCTTC. This gives the protein CASSQRPGPSQGYTF. The full variable domain, with the rest looked up from reference TRBV14 and TRBJ1-2, is EAGVTQFPSHSVIEKGQTVTLRCDPISGHDNLYWYRRVMGKEIKFLLHFVKESKQDESGMPNNRFLAERTGGTYSTLKVQPAELEDSGVYFCASSQRPGPSQGYTFGSGTRLTVV.